The rows below give T cell receptor beta chains drawn from one sample of a study of technical replicates of blood from a handful of donors. Using immunoSEQ multiplex PCR, the repertoire was profiled, and TCRdb retains in-frame clones only, with some absent. The sample lists some 77,000 clones; 93% were seen once. The sample comprised T cells isolated from PBMCs. The receptors shown here come from a human donor in good health. Both conserved end residues are part of each CDR3. Fields, in order: clone size, D gene, V gene, J gene, CDR3 DNA, CDR3 protein. The D gene is left open where the match is weak. Size is stated for part of the rows, as once, few or many counts, or as a class when the clone is expanded.

-	-	TRBV19	TRBJ1-2	TGTGCCAGTAGTATCTCGGGTAACTATGGCTACACCTTC	CASSISGNYGYTF
-	TRBD2	TRBV2	TRBJ2-1	TGTGCCAGCAGTGAAATCTCAGGACTAGCGGGAGCTGAGCAGTTCTTC	CASSEISGLAGAEQFF
-	-	TRBV6-1	TRBJ1-5	TGTGCCAGCAGTGACCTTGGCAATCAGCCCCAGCATTTT	CASSDLGNQPQHF
-	-	TRBV27	TRBJ1-1	TGTGCCAGCAGTGCTCGACAGGCCATGAACACTGAAGCTTTCTTT	CASSARQAMNTEAFF
few	-	TRBV30	TRBJ1-1	TGTGCCTGGAGTGTAAGACCAGGGGAAGCTTTCTTT	CAWSVRPGEAFF
-	TRBD2	TRBV7-3	TRBJ2-1	TGTGCCAGCAGCATCAGACTAGCGGATTCCTACAATGAGCAGTTCTTC	CASSIRLADSYNEQFF
-	-	TRBV7-2	TRBJ2-7	TGTGCCAGCACCGGGCAGGGGGGCCCCTACGAGCAGTACTTC	CASTGQGGPYEQYF
-	-	TRBV6-1	TRBJ2-7	TGTGCCAGCTCGCAGGCCTACGAGCAGTACTTC	CASSQAYEQYF
-	TRBD1	TRBV27	TRBJ2-1	TGTGCGGCCGGGACAGCGTCCAATGAGCAGTTCTTC	CAAGTASNEQFF
-	TRBD2	TRBV4-3	TRBJ2-1	TGCGCCAGCAGCCAAGACAGTCCAGCGGGAGACTACAATGAGCAGTTCTTC	CASSQDSPAGDYNEQFF
-	TRBD2	TRBV10-2	TRBJ2-5	TGCGCCAGCAGTCCCGGGACTAGTAAAGAGACCCAGTACTTC	CASSPGTSKETQYF
-	-	TRBV6-5	TRBJ2-1	TGTGCCAGCAGTCATGCCAGGGGTGAGCAGTTCTTC	CASSHARGEQFF
-	-	TRBV28	TRBJ1-1	TGTGCCAGCAGTTTTGGGGGCTCAAGGACTGAAGCTTTCTTT	CASSFGGSRTEAFF
once	TRBD2	TRBV5-6	TRBJ2-1	TGTGCCAGCAGAACAACACAGGGGACTAGCGGGGCTTTTCATGAGCAGTTCTTC	CASRTTQGTSGAFHEQFF
-	TRBD1	TRBV19	TRBJ2-5	TGTGCCAGTAGCCGAGACAGGGTACAAGAGACCCAGTACTTC	CASSRDRVQETQYF
-	-	TRBV30	TRBJ1-2	TGTGCCTGGACTACCGGGACTTTTTTAAGCTACACCTTC	CAWTTGTFLSYTF
-	TRBD2	TRBV10-2	TRBJ2-1	TGCGCCAGCGCACGGGAGGACTACAATGAGCAGTTCTTC	CASAREDYNEQFF
-	TRBD1	TRBV11-3	TRBJ2-4	TGTGCCAGCAGCTCCCGGACAGGGGGCCTATACATTCAGTACTTC	CASSSRTGGLYIQYF
-	TRBD1	TRBV7-9	TRBJ1-1	TGTGCCAGCAGCTTGGACACAGGGGTTGAGACTGAAGCTTTCTTT	CASSLDTGVETEAFF
-	TRBD1	TRBV28	TRBJ1-1	TGTGCCAGCGGCCAAGCACAGGGGCCCACTGAAGCTTTCTTT	CASGQAQGPTEAFF
-	-	TRBV6-1	TRBJ2-6	TGTGCCAGCAGTGAGGGACACATCTCTGGGGCCAACGTCCTGACTTTC	CASSEGHISGANVLTF
-	-	TRBV7-2	TRBJ2-7	TGTGCCAGCAGCCCCCTAAGTCACGAGCAGTACTTC	CASSPLSHEQYF
-	TRBD2	TRBV5-1	TRBJ2-1	TGCGCCAGCAGCTTTAAGCGGGATGGTGAGCAGTTCTTC	CASSFKRDGEQFF
-	TRBD1	TRBV13	TRBJ2-7	TGTGCCAGCAGCCCGACAGGGACCTACGAGCAGTACTTC	CASSPTGTYEQYF
-	-	TRBV9	TRBJ2-5	TGTGCCAGCAGCGTAGGTATCGAGCTAGAGACCCAGTACTTC	CASSVGIELETQYF
-	TRBD2	TRBV30	TRBJ2-7	TGTGCCTGGAGTGTTGGGACGCAGGGACTAAGGGGGCAGTACTTC	CAWSVGTQGLRGQYF
-	-	TRBV2	TRBJ1-1	TGTGCCAGCAGTGAACGGCGGTACACTGAAGCTTTCTTT	CASSERRYTEAFF
-	TRBD1	TRBV19	TRBJ2-2	TGTGCCAGTAGTCTAGGGACAGGGGGGGGCACCGGGGAGCTGTTTTTT	CASSLGTGGGTGELFF
-	-	TRBV4-1	TRBJ2-7	TGCGCCAGCAGCCCCTCCGTGGACAGCTCCTACGAGCAGTACTTC	CASSPSVDSSYEQYF
once	TRBD1	TRBV28	TRBJ1-5	TGTGCCAGCAGTCACAGGGGGACCACGTATCAGCCCCAGCATTTT	CASSHRGTTYQPQHF
-	-	TRBV4-1	TRBJ1-1	TGCGCCAGCAGCCAAGTGGCAGGGAACACTGAAGCTTTCTTT	CASSQVAGNTEAFF
-	TRBD1	TRBV19	TRBJ2-7	TGTGCCAGTAGTAAGCGACAGGGCCACGAGCAGTACTTC	CASSKRQGHEQYF
once	-	TRBV15	TRBJ2-3	TGTGCCACCAGCAGAGATGGGGCTAGCGATAGCACAGATACGCAGTATTTT	CATSRDGASDSTDTQYF
few	TRBD1	TRBV29-1	TRBJ2-7	TGCAGCGTTGGTTCCGGGACAGGGGTAGAGGAGCAGTACTTC	CSVGSGTGVEEQYF
-	-	TRBV25-1	TRBJ2-7	TGTGCCAGCAGTGACAGGGATACGGGTTACGAGCAGTACTTC	CASSDRDTGYEQYF
-	TRBD2	TRBV2	TRBJ2-1	TGTGCCAGCGCTCGGAGGACTAGTTCCAATGAGCAGTTCTTC	CASARRTSSNEQFF
-	TRBD2	TRBV6-5	TRBJ2-1	TGTGCCAGCAGCCCCGGGCTAGCGGGAGTAGGGGAGCAGTTCTTC	CASSPGLAGVGEQFF
-	TRBD1	TRBV6-4	TRBJ1-5	TGTGCCAGCAGTGACGAAGCAGGGGGGAGTCAGCCCCAGCATTTT	CASSDEAGGSQPQHF
-	TRBD2	TRBV12-5	TRBJ2-5	TGTGCTAGTCAGCGGGAGGTCCAAGAGACCCAGTACTTC	CASQREVQETQYF
-	TRBD1	TRBV30	TRBJ2-7	TGTGCCTGGACCCAGACAGGGGACGAGCAGTACTTC	CAWTQTGDEQYF
-	TRBD1	TRBV5-4	TRBJ1-2	TGTGCCAGCAGCTTAGCAGGGGGCGACTATGGCTACACCTTC	CASSLAGGDYGYTF
-	TRBD1	TRBV7-9	TRBJ1-2	TGTGCCAGCAGCCAAAGGGGAGGACAGGGAGACTATGGCTACACCTTC	CASSQRGGQGDYGYTF
-	TRBD2	TRBV4-1	TRBJ2-7	TGCGCCAGCAGCCCGGGACTAGTCTCCTACGAGCAGTACTTC	CASSPGLVSYEQYF
-	TRBD1	TRBV9	TRBJ2-3	TGTGCCAGCAGCGTAGGAAGGACAGGGGGTTCAGATACGCAGTATTTT	CASSVGRTGGSDTQYF
-	-	TRBV5-4	TRBJ2-1	TGTGCCAGCAGCTACGTAATATTGGCCTCCTACAATGAGCAGTTCTTC	CASSYVILASYNEQFF
-	TRBD1	TRBV5-1	TRBJ1-2	TGCGCCAGCAGCGGACAGGGTTTTCACACCTTC	CASSGQGFHTF
once	TRBD1	TRBV5-6	TRBJ1-1	TGTGCCAGCAGCTTCATACAGGGGGAGATCCTGGGAGCTTTCTTT	CASSFIQGEILGAFF
-	-	TRBV6-1	TRBJ1-3	TGTGCCACCTATCTCAGGGCTGCCGGAAACACCATATATTTT	CATYLRAAGNTIYF
-	-	TRBV30	TRBJ1-2	TGTGCTAGGGGTCGGGGGGAGACTTATGGCTACACCTTC	CARGRGETYGYTF
-	-	TRBV7-8	TRBJ1-1	TGTGCCAGCAGTACAGGGTTATGGGATCTCCGTGACACTGAAGCTTTCTTT	CASSTGLWDLRDTEAFF
-	TRBD1	TRBV2	TRBJ1-3	TGTGCCAGCACCAGACAGGGGGTTCCCACTGGAAACACCATATATTTT	CASTRQGVPTGNTIYF
-	TRBD1	TRBV2	TRBJ1-2	TGTGCCAGCAGCGGACAGGGTGATGGCTACACCTTC	CASSGQGDGYTF
-	TRBD1	TRBV9	TRBJ1-2	TGTGCCAGCAGCGTAGGGACAGGGTTGACTAACTATGGCTACACCTTC	CASSVGTGLTNYGYTF
-	-	TRBV10-1	TRBJ2-7	TGCGCCAGCAGGGCCGACAGGACCCCCTACGAGCAGTACTTC	CASRADRTPYEQYF
-	-	TRBV6-5	TRBJ2-7	TGTGCCAGCAGTTACATAAGTAGCGGCTACGAGCAGTACTTC	CASSYISSGYEQYF